A single sample is the source of the 25 T cell receptor beta chains below, sequenced in a study of Graves' ophthalmopathy and Graves' hyperthyroidism. RNA transcripts were the template, and TCR beta CDR3 regions were amplified from them. First-round RT-PCR used HTBI primers; second-round multiplex PCR followed. A single record per CDR3 protein comes from TCRdb applying MiXCR to the multiplex PCR reads. The sample yields a few hundred thousand distinct CDR3 sequences, approximately 35% seen once. Sequencing was done on a sample of peripheral blood or thyroid tissue (not recorded which). These receptors originate from an adult man with Graves' hyperthyroidism.

This clonotype has ten or more counts. The V and J genes are TRBV24-1 and TRBJ2-5; D gene unclear. Looked up from germline, CDR1 is KGHDR and CDR2 is SFDVKD. The CDR3 length is 17 residues. The V end was cut by 0 bases, the J end by 2 bases, with 15 bases between. Here the CDR3 reads CATSDLPGAERQETQYF. The CDR3 nucleotides read TGTGCCACCAGTGATTTGCCCGGCGCCGAACGGCAAGAGACCCAGTACTTC.

This clonotype was found many times. The rearrangement links TRBV27 to TRBJ1-5; maybe TRBD1 (5 bases). Germline CDR1 and CDR2: MNHEY and SMNVEV (reference sequence). The CDR3 runs to 18 residues. Deletions cut 5 bases from V and 3 bases from J, with 23 bases between. The CDR3 DNA reads as TGTGCCAGCAGTCCCCACGCCCTCGCAGGGCCTATCAATCAGCCCCAGCATTTT. Its protein is CASSPHALAGPINQPQHF.

This clonotype was recorded many times. The genes are TRBV6-5 and TRBJ1-1, with D possibly TRBD1 on 5 matching bases. This CDR3 has 14 amino acids. Germline CDR1 reads MNHEY; CDR2 reads SVGAGI. V lost 0 bases to trimming and J lost 4 bases, with 9 bases between them. Here the CDR3 reads CASSYSQGITEAFF. The CDR3 region has the DNA TGTGCCAGCAGTTACTCGCAGGGTATCACTGAAGCTTTCTTT.

This clonotype was seen once. Given a much more abundant clone one base away, this may be a read error. The chain couples TRBV20-1 to TRBJ1-3; D remains ambiguous. Germline values: CDR1 DFQATT, CDR2 SNEGSKA (reference sequence). The length of the CDR3 is 17 residues. V lost 3 bases to trimming and J lost 0 bases, with 18 bases between them. The CDR3 coding sequence is TGCAGTGCTAGTGCAGGAAACAGTGCCCACTCTGGAAACACCATATATTTT. Amino acid sequence: CSASAGNSAHSGNTIYF.

This clonotype was observed a few times. The rearrangement links TRBV14 to TRBJ2-5, with unresolved D. Per the germline V gene, CDR1 is SGHDN and CDR2 is FVKESK. The CDR3 length is 14 residues. Trimming shortened V by 0 bases and J by 4 bases, and 9 bases separated the two germline ends. The CDR3 DNA is TGTGCCAGCAGCCAAGAGATAACTGGAGAGACCCAGTACTTC. It specifies CASSQEITGETQYF.

Many counts were recorded for this clonotype. This chain links TRBV29-1 with TRBJ2-2; D is unresolved. The length of the CDR3 is 13 residues. The germline V gene encodes CDR1 SQVTM and CDR2 ANQGSEA. The CDR3 spells CRTQTSNTGELFF. DNA of the CDR3: TGCAGAACTCAGACCTCAAACACCGGGGAGCTGTTTTTT.

This clonotype was counted ten times or more. The J gene is TRBJ2-7, the V gene TRBV25-1, with 8 bases that match TRBD1. J gave up 4 bases and V 2 bases, and 1 base lay outside the gene matches. The CDR3 covers 13 residues. CDR1 and CDR2 from the germline V gene are MGHDK and SYGVNS. The CDR3 loop reads CASSEDRGYEQYF. In DNA, the CDR3 is TGTGCCAGCAGTGAAGACAGGGGTTACGAGCAGTACTTC.

The table lists this clonotype with many counts. This rearrangement joins TRBV19 to TRBJ1-3; the D is unclear. CDR3 size: 19 residues. Looked up from germline, CDR1 is LNHDA and CDR2 is SQIVND (reference sequence). Trimming stripped 2 bases from V and 0 bases from J, with 20 bases between. The CDR3 region has the DNA TGTGCCAGTAGTATACAAGGGAACGGCCGAGAGGGCTCTGGAAACACCATATATTTT. It is translated as CASSIQGNGREGSGNTIYF.

This clonotype was observed many times. This chain joins TRBV5-1 and TRBJ2-7, with 8 bases lining up with TRBD1. Germline CDR1 reads SGHRS; CDR2 reads YFSETQ. The CDR3 has 15 amino acids. V lost 0 bases to trimming and J lost 0 bases; unmatched junction nucleotides: 2. For the CDR3, the DNA is TGCGCCAGCAGCTTGGATGGACAGGGCTCCTACGAGCAGTACTTC. Residues: CASSLDGQGSYEQYF.

In regard to this clonotype: A read error may explain this, as a much larger clone is one base away. The DNA is omitted, as the CDR3 cannot be located on it reliably, and the CDR3 follows TCRdb's listing. The chain couples TRBV7-2 to TRBJ2-2; the table's D call TRBD1 went unverified against the DNA. Germline values: CDR1 SGHTA, CDR2 FQGNSA. Ends included, the CDR3 has 15 residues. The chain's CDR3 is CASSFGTGNTGELVF.

This clonotype has at least ten counts. The rearrangement links TRBV20-1 to TRBJ1-5; 11 bases match TRBD1. Germline V lookup: CDR1 DFQATT, CDR2 SNEGSKA (reference sequence). CDR3 size: 16 residues. Trimming took 4 bases from V and 2 from J; bases not matched to a gene: 7. The DNA of the CDR3 is TGCAGTGCTACTGGGACAGGGGGTTTTGGCAATCAGCCCCAGCATTTT. Its protein is CSATGTGGFGNQPQHF.

The chain uses TRBV5-1 and TRBJ1-4; TRBD1 agrees at 10 bases. The germline V gene encodes CDR1 SGHRS and CDR2 YFSETQ. Trimming took 0 bases from V and 10 from J; bases not matched to a gene: 9. This CDR3 is built from 16 residues. The CDR3 nucleotides are TGCGCCAGCAGCTTGGCCCTCGGGACAGGGGCCCCAAAACTGTTTTTT. It translates to CASSLALGTGAPKLFF.

The sample holds one count of this clonotype. A junction end diverges from the germline sequence, so it may reflect a read error. V is TRBV5-1 and J is TRBJ1-4; a possible D gene is TRBD1 (5 bases). This CDR3 comprises 13 residues. Germline V lookup: CDR1 SGHRS, CDR2 YFSETQ. The CDR3 reads CAGSPRGNEKLFF. The CDR3 coding sequence is TGCGCCGGCAGCCCTAGGGGTAATGAAAAACTGTTTTTT.

This clonotype was counted many times. V usage is TRBV7-3 and J usage is TRBJ2-5; TRBD2 aligns across 9 bases. CDR1 and CDR2 from the germline V gene are SGHTA and FQGTGA. J lost 5 bases, V lost 5 bases, and 6 bases had no gene match. The CDR3 sequence is 14 residues long. The CDR3 bases are TGTGCCAGCAGCCAAGGGCTAGCGGGGGAGACCCAGTACTTC. Translating gives CASSQGLAGETQYF.

This clonotype was seen only a few times. The chain uses TRBV5-1 and TRBJ1-2; D is undetermined. The CDR3 length is 16 residues. V lost 4 bases and J lost 4, with 20 bases in between. Germline V gene sequence: CDR1 SGHRS, CDR2 YFSETQ. The CDR3 is CASSPAPRPTVYGYTF. The CDR3 nucleotides are TGCGCCAGCAGCCCAGCCCCGAGGCCCACCGTCTATGGCTACACCTTC.

The chain combines TRBV24-1 with TRBJ2-7; D is uncertain. The assigned J gene may be wrong: the sequence end matches TRBJ2-3 better. The CDR3 is made up of 14 amino acids. The germline CDR1 and CDR2 sequences are KGHDR and SFDVKD. CDR3 loop: CATSDFGDTDTQYF. CDR3 nucleotide sequence: TGTGCCACCAGTGATTTCGGCGATACAGATACGCAGTATTTT.

Comment on this clonotype: A read error is possible here, since a much larger clone lies one base away. The conserved closing phenylalanine or tryptophan is absent in this CDR3, likely reflecting a read error. The chain recombines TRBV5-1 with TRBJ2-5, with 10 bases lining up with TRBD2. The CDR3 is 15 amino acids. Germline values: CDR1 SGHRS, CDR2 YFSETQ. After removal of 5 bases from V and 2 bases from J, the junction contained 6 bases not matched to a gene. CDR3 nucleotides: TGCGCCAGCAGTTGGGGGACTAGCGAACAAGAGACCCAGTACCTC. It translates to CASSWGTSEQETQYL.

V and J are TRBV24-1 and TRBJ2-7; no definite D call. Deletions cut 4 bases from V and 6 bases from J, with 6 bases between. The length of the CDR3 is 11 residues. Germline V gene data show CDR1 as KGHDR and CDR2 as SFDVKD. CDR3: CATSEGSEQYF. In DNA form, the CDR3 reads TGTGCCACCAGTGAGGGATCCGAGCAGTACTTC.

This clonotype has ten or more counts. This chain links TRBV12-3 or TRBV12-4 with TRBJ1-1; a weak D match, TRBD1 (6 bases). This CDR3 region has 13 residues. Trimming cost V 2 bases and J 3 bases, with 7 bases left between them. The CDR3 region has the DNA TGTGCCAGCAGTTTATACAGGGACACTGAAGCTTTCTTT. It codes for CASSLYRDTEAFF.

Turning to this clonotype: One end of the junction varies from germline; a read error may be responsible. The rearrangement links TRBV2 to TRBJ2-7, with TRBD2 identical over 9 bases. TRBJ2-5 matches the DNA end more closely, so the J call is doubtful. The CDR3 is 13 residues long. Germline V gene data show CDR1 as SNHLY and CDR2 as FYNNEI. The CDR3 coding sequence is TGCGCCAGCAGTGTAGCGGGGGCGGGGACCCAGTACTTC. This encodes CASSVAGAGTQYF.

This clonotype has more than one count but fewer than ten. V is TRBV6-1 and J is TRBJ1-1; no definite D call. CDR3 length: 15 residues. V lost 2 bases to trimming and J lost 0 bases, with 10 bases between them. The V gene's germline CDR1 is MNHNS and CDR2 SASEGT. The CDR3 reads CASSELGQLNTEAFF. The CDR3 nucleotides read TGTGCCAGCAGTGAACTTGGCCAGTTGAACACTGAAGCTTTCTTT.

This clonotype showed up many times. The V gene is TRBV13, the J gene TRBJ2-5, with 7 bases aligning to TRBD2. The CDR3 covers 14 residues. J gave up 5 bases and V 2 bases, and 5 bases lay outside the gene matches. Germline CDR1 is PRHDT and CDR2 is FYEKMQ (reference sequence). The CDR3 protein is CASSLSGREETQYF. The CDR3 coding sequence is TGTGCCAGCAGCTTATCAGGGCGGGAGGAGACCCAGTACTTC.

V and J are TRBV19 and TRBJ1-2; 10 nucleotides line up with TRBD1. Trimming took 6 bases from V and 5 from J; bases not matched to a gene: 12. Per germline, CDR1 LNHDA and CDR2 SQIVND (reference sequence). The CDR3 extends over 16 amino acids. The CDR3 protein is CASSNWNRQGAYGYTF. CDR3 DNA sequence: TGTGCCAGTAGCAACTGGAACCGACAGGGGGCTTATGGCTACACCTTC.

The V call is TRBV5-4, the J call TRBJ2-7; D may be TRBD1 (6 bases). V was clipped by 0 bases and J by 1 base, with 20 bases between them. The V gene's germline CDR1 is SGHNT and CDR2 YYREEE (reference sequence). The CDR3 consists of 18 residues. CDR3 in amino acids: CASSLAFSSEDRSYEQYF. The CDR3, as DNA: TGTGCCAGCAGCTTGGCCTTCTCATCGGAGGACAGATCCTACGAGCAGTACTTC.

In its sample, this clonotype was seen many times. V usage is TRBV7-9 and J usage is TRBJ1-1; 7 positions match TRBD1. CDR3 length equals 12 residues. Trimming took 4 bases from V and 7 from J; bases not matched to a gene: 3. Germline V gene lookup returns CDR1 SEHNR and CDR2 FQNEAQ (reference sequence). CDR3 loop: CASSWGQNEAFF. In DNA, the CDR3 is TGTGCCAGCAGCTGGGGACAGAATGAAGCTTTCTTT.